The 25 T cell receptor beta chains below were found in one sample sequenced in a study of blood T cell repertoires in COVID-19. Sequencing was performed with immunoSEQ multiplex PCR; in TCRdb, only in-frame clones are kept and a portion is missing. The sample includes roughly 280,000 clones, around nine tenths of them seen just once. The sequencing sample was made of peripheral blood. Every receptor here comes from a man aged 35 to 55 with active or convalescent COVID-19.

The V call is TRBV5-1, the J call TRBJ2-5; TRBD1 matches at 9 bases. The V gene's germline CDR1 is SGHRS and CDR2 YFSETQ. V was pared by 10 bases and J by 5 bases, with 12 bases of the junction left unmatched. This CDR3 comprises 14 residues. The CDR3 sequence is CAGSSGQGRETQYF. The CDR3 DNA follows: TGCGCCGGTAGCTCGGGACAGGGAAGGGAGACCCAGTACTTC. The full variable domain, rest sourced from reference TRBV5-1 and TRBJ2-5, is KAGVTQTPRYLIKTRGQQVTLSCSPISGHRSVSWYQQTPGQGLQFLFEYFSETQRNKGNFPGRFSGRQFSNSRSEMNVSTLELGDSALYLCAGSSGQGRETQYFGPGTRLLVL.

This clone was found once. Here the CDR3 DNA reads TGCAGCGTTGAAGTCGGGACACAAACTGAAGCTTTCTTT. Translated: CSVEVGTQTEAFF. The chain employs TRBV29-1 and TRBJ1-1; TRBD1 might be the D (6 bases). Per germline, CDR1 SQVTM and CDR2 ANQGSEA. V was pared by 1 base and J by 5 bases, with 11 bases between. The CDR3 contains 13 residues.

V and J are TRBV7-3 and TRBJ1-2, with 7 bases aligning to TRBD1. This CDR3 has 15 residues. Germline CDR1 SGHTA, CDR2 FQGTGA. Trimming cost V 5 bases and J 7 bases; bases outside gene matches: 13. The DNA of the CDR3 is TGTGCCAGCAGCGAAACGGTACAGGGGTCCGGTGGCTACACCTTC. Encoded protein: CASSETVQGSGGYTF. Based on the CDR3 plus reference TRBV7-3 and TRBJ1-2, the full variable domain is GAGVSQTPSNKVTEKGKYVELRCDPISGHTALYWYRQSLGQGPEFLIYFQGTGAADDSGLPNDRFFAVRPEGSVSTLKIQRTERGDSAVYLCASSETVQGSGGYTFGSGTRLTVV.

The chain recombines TRBV4-1 with TRBJ2-7; weak D call: TRBD1 (5 bases). Trimming removed 4 bases from V and 5 bases from J, with 21 bases in between. The CDR3 is 16 amino acids. Germline V gives CDR1 MGHRA, CDR2 YSYEKL. The CDR3 nucleotides are TGCGCCAGCAGCCGGGAACAGGACCCGTCATCCCACGAGCAGTACTTC. Translating it yields CASSREQDPSSHEQYF.

The chain couples TRBV5-1 to TRBJ1-6; D ambiguous. Germline V gene lookup returns CDR1 SGHRS and CDR2 YFSETQ. The V end lost 5 bases, the J end lost 3 bases, and 9 bases lay between the germline ends. The CDR3 loop spans 14 amino acids. CDR3 loop: CASRLGSYNSPLHF. The CDR3 region has the DNA TGCGCCAGCAGACTGGGCAGCTATAATTCACCCCTCCACTTT.

The chain carries TRBV7-2 and TRBJ2-2; 7 bases match TRBD2. With V trimmed by 1 base and J by 7 bases, 6 bases remained unmatched. CDR3 length: 15 residues. Germline-derived CDR1 and CDR2 are SGHTA and FQGNSA. CDR3 region: CASSLGSGGDGELFF. The CDR3, as DNA: TGTGCCAGCAGCTTAGGCTCGGGGGGAGACGGGGAGCTGTTTTTT.

The chain recombines TRBV24-1 with TRBJ2-3, with TRBD2 matching 8 bases. This CDR3 spans 14 amino acids. V shed 7 bases, J shed 3 bases, and the junction held 5 bases outside the gene matches. Germline values: CDR1 KGHDR, CDR2 SFDVKD. CDR3 nucleotide sequence: TGTGCCACCAGGCCGACGGGGGGGACAGATACGCAGTATTTT. As protein: CATRPTGGTDTQYF.

This chain connects TRBV7-9 to TRBJ2-7; no clear D. V gave up 1 base and J gave up 3 bases, with 13 bases separating them. The CDR3 loop spans 15 amino acids. In germline, CDR1 is SEHNR, CDR2 FQNEAQ (reference sequence). The CDR3 coding sequence is TGTGCCAGCAGCTTAGTTGACGGTAGCCGCTACGAGCAGTACTTC. It translates to CASSLVDGSRYEQYF.

This rearrangement joins TRBV19 to TRBJ1-3; maybe TRBD1 (5 bases). The germline V gene encodes CDR1 LNHDA and CDR2 SQIVND (reference sequence). The CDR3 has 15 amino acids. The germline V and J ends were trimmed by 5 bases and 0 bases, with 11 bases remaining between them. CDR3 coding DNA: TGTGCCAGTAGTCTGACAGCCGACTCTGGAAACACCATATATTTT. This sequence encodes CASSLTADSGNTIYF.

The chain has TRBV30 and TRBJ2-2; D is uncertain. The germline V gene has CDR1 GTSNPN and CDR2 SVGIG (reference sequence). Between the trimmed V and J ends, which lost 4 bases and 0 bases, there was a span of 3 bases. CDR3 length: 12 residues. This CDR3 reads CAWTANTGELFF. In nucleotides, the CDR3 is TGTGCCTGGACAGCGAACACCGGGGAGCTGTTTTTT.

This clone was detected only a few times. V usage is TRBV19 and J usage is TRBJ2-7, with D maybe TRBD2 (6 bases). The CDR3 spans 11 residues. The germline V and J ends were trimmed by 8 bases and 5 bases, with 10 bases remaining between them. Germline V gene data show CDR1 as LNHDA and CDR2 as SQIVND (reference sequence). CDR3 nucleotides: TGTGCCAGTGGGGGACTCCACGAGCAGTACTTC. It encodes CASGGLHEQYF.

The chain has TRBV6-5 and TRBJ1-4, with D maybe TRBD1 (6 bases). Trimming left V 2 bases short and J 8 bases short, with 9 bases between. The CDR3 contains 13 residues. CDR1 is MNHEY, CDR2 SVGAGI, per germline. The CDR3 DNA reads as TGTGCCAGCAGTTACACAGGGTTCGAAAAACTGTTTTTT. Residues: CASSYTGFEKLFF.

J is TRBJ2-6 and V is TRBV19; 7 bases are a match to TRBD1. The CDR3 is made up of 16 amino acids. Germline CDR1 LNHDA, CDR2 SQIVND (reference sequence). Trimming removed 7 bases from V and 0 bases from J; junction bases left unmatched: 6. The DNA for the CDR3 is TGTGCCAGTACCAGGACAGGTCCCTCTGGGGCCAACGTCCTGACTTTC. This translates into CASTRTGPSGANVLTF.

This chain connects TRBV3-1 (or the pseudogene TRBV3-2) to TRBJ2-5; TRBD1 is a possible D gene (8 bases). Trimming removed 4 bases at V and 5 bases at J, with 14 bases between. CDR1 and CDR2 (germline): LGHDT, YNNKEL (reference sequence). This CDR3 has 14 amino acids. CDR3 coding DNA: TGTGCCAGCAGCCCCGGACAGGGAGGGGAGACCCAGTACTTC. Amino acids: CASSPGQGGETQYF.

The chain employs TRBV10-3 and TRBJ2-6, with D unclear. This CDR3 spans 15 amino acids. Germline-derived CDR1 and CDR2 are ENHRY and SYGVKD. Trimming left V 8 bases short and J 0 bases short, with 11 bases between. The CDR3 DNA reads as TGTGCCATCTCCAACCTTAGCTCTGGGGCCAACGTCCTGACTTTC. Protein product: CAISNLSSGANVLTF.

CDR3 protein: CASSPGQGASNQPQHF. The CDR3 nucleotides read TGCGCCAGCAGCCCGGGACAGGGGGCGAGCAATCAGCCCCAGCATTTT. This chain uses TRBV5-1 with TRBJ1-5, with TRBD1 matching over 12 bases. From germline, CDR1 is SGHRS and CDR2 YFSETQ. This CDR3 has 16 amino acids. V shed 4 bases, J shed 1 base, and the junction held 3 bases outside the gene matches.

The V call is TRBV7-9, the J call TRBJ2-7; D not certain. The germline gives CDR1 SEHNR, CDR2 FQNEAQ (reference sequence). The CDR3 spans 17 residues. Trimming left V 0 bases short and J 2 bases short, with 17 bases between. The CDR3 nucleotides read TGTGCCAGCAGCTTAGCGGTTCCCCCCAGGCCTGCCTACGAGCAGTACTTC. Translating it yields CASSLAVPPRPAYEQYF.

V and J are TRBV2 and TRBJ1-6; 11 bases line up with TRBD1. Unmatched junction bases numbered 5, after V lost 7 bases and J lost 9 bases. The V gene's germline CDR1 is SNHLY and CDR2 FYNNEI. This CDR3 region has 14 residues. For the CDR3, the DNA is TGTGCCAGCAAATGGACAGGGGGCTTTTCACCCCTCCACTTT. This sequence encodes CASKWTGGFSPLHF.

The chain is built from TRBV29-1 and TRBJ1-3; D may be TRBD1 (5 bases). There are 12 residues in the CDR3. Germline lookup yields CDR1 SQVTM and CDR2 ANQGSEA. V was trimmed by 4 bases and J by 2 bases, leaving 6 bases between them. The CDR3 region has the DNA TGCAGCGTTGCAGGGCCTGGAAACACCATATATTTT. This sequence encodes CSVAGPGNTIYF.

The chain links TRBV7-3 to TRBJ1-1; 7 bases align to TRBD1. V trimming: 8 bases; J trimming: 6 bases; junction bases outside the gene matches: 9. CDR1 is SGHTA, CDR2 FQGTGA, per germline. The CDR3 is made up of 13 amino acids. CDR3 DNA: TGTGCCAGCGGATTTGACAGGGCCGCTGAAGCTTTCTTT. It encodes CASGFDRAAEAFF.

There are a few counts of this clone. The chain is built from TRBV19 and TRBJ1-5; D may be TRBD1 (6 bases). Germline CDR1 reads LNHDA; CDR2 reads SQIVND (reference sequence). V lost 6 bases, J lost 5 bases, and 14 bases lay in between. The CDR3 is 14 residues long. The CDR3, as DNA: TGTGCCAGTAGAAACAGGGCTTCTGATCAGCCCCAGCATTTT. This gives the protein CASRNRASDQPQHF.

The rearrangement links TRBV10-3 to TRBJ2-3, with D possibly TRBD2 on 6 matching bases. Trimming took off 10 bases at V and 6 bases at J, with 26 bases between the two ends. The CDR3 covers 16 residues. CDR1 is ENHRY, CDR2 SYGVKD, per germline. The CDR3: CATFDRKGEAADTQYF. CDR3 sequence (DNA): TGTGCCACCTTCGACCGCAAAGGGGAGGCGGCGGATACGCAGTATTTT.

A few counts support this clone. J is TRBJ2-1 and V is TRBV5-6; perhaps TRBD1 as D (6 bases). Germline CDR1 is SGHDT and CDR2 is YYEEEE. This CDR3 contains 15 residues. With 6 bases removed from V and 6 bases from J, the gap between germline ends came to 19 bases. The CDR3 sequence is CASTLGQSYSNEQFF. The CDR3 nucleotides read TGTGCCAGCACCCTCGGACAGTCCTACTCCAATGAGCAGTTCTTC.

V is TRBV30 and J is TRBJ2-7; 11 bases map to TRBD1. CDR3 length: 13 amino acids. V gave up 4 bases and J gave up 3 bases; unmatched junction bases: 2. Germline CDR1 and CDR2: GTSNPN and SVGIG (reference sequence). The CDR3 bases are TGTGCCTGGACCGGGACAGGGGGCTACGAGCAGTACTTC. The encoded protein is CAWTGTGGYEQYF.

A single count supports this clone. This chain connects TRBV7-9 to TRBJ2-7; 8 positions agree with TRBD2. Trimming took 5 bases from V and 3 from J; bases not matched to a gene: 9. CDR1 and CDR2 from the germline V gene are SEHNR and FQNEAQ (reference sequence). The CDR3 covers 15 residues. Written as DNA, the CDR3 is TGTGCCAGCAGCCCAACCGGGGGGGCTCGCTACGAGCAGTACTTC. Protein sequence: CASSPTGGARYEQYF.